This T cell receptor (beta chain) came from a study of T cells expressing NK-cell markers. The wider study: Sequencing of TCR beta repertoires drew on sorted CD3+CD56+NKG2C+, CD3+CD56+NKG2C- and CD3+CD56-NKG2C+ T cells. Study observations and caveats: These clonotypes, the leaders elsewhere, also led the CD3+CD56-NKG2C+ fraction in several donors.

TCRdb reprocessed the 5' RACE reads and keeps a single row for each CDR3 protein, giving no DNA. The specimen's table records just under 150,000 distinct CDR3 sequences. This CDR3 has 15 residues. Germline CDR1 and CDR2: SGHNT and YYREEE (reference sequence). A note on this clonotype: Its target is not known.

The source material was blood T cells: a sorted CD56 or NKG2C T cell subset, CD4+ or CD8+ T cells, or bulk PBMC T cells (not recorded which). The J gene is TRBJ1-2, the V gene TRBV5-4; no DNA is available, so the TRBD1 call from TCRdb remains unchecked. This receptor was identified in a man aged 18 to 30 in good health. CDR3 protein: CASSFGDREAYGYTF. Looking up the rest from reference TRBV5-4 and TRBJ1-2 gives the full variable domain: ETGVTQSPTHLIKTRGQQVTLRCSSQSGHNTVSWYQQALGQGPQFIFQYYREEENGRGNFPPRFSGLQFPNYSSELNVNALELDDSALYLCASSFGDREAYGYTFGSGTRLTVV.